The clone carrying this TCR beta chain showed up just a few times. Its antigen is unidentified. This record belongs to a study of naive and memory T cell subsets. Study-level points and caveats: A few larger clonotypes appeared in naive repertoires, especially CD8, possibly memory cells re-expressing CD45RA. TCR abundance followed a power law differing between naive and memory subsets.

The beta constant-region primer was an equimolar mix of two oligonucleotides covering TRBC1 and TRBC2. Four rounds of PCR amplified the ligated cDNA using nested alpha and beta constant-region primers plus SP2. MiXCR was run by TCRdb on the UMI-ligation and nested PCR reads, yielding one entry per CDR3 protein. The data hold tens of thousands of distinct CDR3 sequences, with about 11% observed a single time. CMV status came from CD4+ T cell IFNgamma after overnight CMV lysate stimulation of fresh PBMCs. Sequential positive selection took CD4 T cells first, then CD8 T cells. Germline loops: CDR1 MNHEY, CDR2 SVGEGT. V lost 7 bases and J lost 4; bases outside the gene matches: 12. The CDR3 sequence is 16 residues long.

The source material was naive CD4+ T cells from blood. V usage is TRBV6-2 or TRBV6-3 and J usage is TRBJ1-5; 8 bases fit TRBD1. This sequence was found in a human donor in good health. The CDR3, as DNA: TGTGCCAGCACCGCGCTGGGCAGGGGGCTTAATCAGCCCCAGCATTTT. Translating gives CASTALGRGLNQPQHF.